The rows below give T cell receptor beta chains drawn from one sample of a study of identical twins. From the 5' RACE reads, TCRdb called clonotypes with MiXCR, one entry per CDR3 protein. The sample shows around 230,000 distinct CDR3 sequences, around 9.6% of them seen only once. The sample was memory (CD45RO+) T cells sorted from blood. These receptors originate from a woman aged 18-35 years in good health. CDR3s include the opening cysteine and the closing phenylalanine or tryptophan. A D gene is named only where the DNA matches it firmly. Clone size is given for some rows only: seen once, a few or many times, or a class if the clone is expanded.

D gene: TRBD1; V gene: TRBV3-1; J gene: TRBJ2-5; clone size: -; CDR3 DNA: TGTGCCAGCACCCGGGACAGGGGCTTTCAAGAGACCCAGTACTTC; CDR3 protein: CASTRDRGFQETQYF
D gene: -; V gene: TRBV7-3; J gene: TRBJ2-7; clone size: many; CDR3 DNA: TGTGCCAGCAGCTTACATCAGGGTAGCGCCGAGCAGTACTTC; CDR3 protein: CASSLHQGSAEQYF
D gene: -; V gene: TRBV12-3/TRBV12-4; J gene: TRBJ2-5; clone size: -; CDR3 DNA: TGTGCCAGCAGTCTAAGAACAGGGTGGGGCGGAGAGACCCAGTACTTC; CDR3 protein: CASSLRTGWGGETQYF
D gene: TRBD2; V gene: TRBV7-8; J gene: TRBJ2-1; clone size: few; CDR3 DNA: TGTGCCAGCACCGGACTAGCGGGTTACAATGAGCAGTTCTTC; CDR3 protein: CASTGLAGYNEQFF
D gene: TRBD1; V gene: TRBV27; J gene: TRBJ1-1; clone size: -; CDR3 DNA: TGTGCCAGCAGTTTATGGGTGACAGGGCGGAAGATCTTT; CDR3 protein: CASSLWVTGRKIF
D gene: TRBD1; V gene: TRBV20-1; J gene: TRBJ1-2; clone size: -; CDR3 DNA: TGCAGTGCTAGAGATCGGGGACAGGGCTACGGCTACACCTTC; CDR3 protein: CSARDRGQGYGYTF
D gene: -; V gene: TRBV27; J gene: TRBJ1-4; clone size: many; CDR3 DNA: TGTGCCAGCAGTCCAAGTGGGGGCCGGACTAATGAAAAACTGTTTTTT; CDR3 protein: CASSPSGGRTNEKLFF
D gene: -; V gene: TRBV5-6; J gene: TRBJ2-3; clone size: -; CDR3 DNA: TGTGCCAGCAGTCGAATGGGCCGGACAGCGGCGAGCACAGATACGCAGTATTTT; CDR3 protein: CASSRMGRTAASTDTQYF
D gene: TRBD2; V gene: TRBV20-1; J gene: TRBJ2-7; clone size: -; CDR3 DNA: TGCAGTGCCTGGCCGCTAGCGGGAGAGTCCTACGAGCAGTACTTC; CDR3 protein: CSAWPLAGESYEQYF
D gene: -; V gene: TRBV5-1; J gene: TRBJ1-5; clone size: many; CDR3 DNA: TGCGCCAGCAGCTTGTCAGGGGGCAATCAGCCCCAGCATTTT; CDR3 protein: CASSLSGGNQPQHF
D gene: -; V gene: TRBV19; J gene: TRBJ1-5; clone size: once; CDR3 DNA: TGTGCCAGTAGTCCAGCCGACCAGCCCCAGCATTTT; CDR3 protein: CASSPADQPQHF
D gene: TRBD1; V gene: TRBV20-1; J gene: TRBJ2-3; clone size: -; CDR3 DNA: TGCAGTGCTTCAGTCCGGGACAGGGGCACAGATACGCAGTATTTT; CDR3 protein: CSASVRDRGTDTQYF
D gene: TRBD2; V gene: TRBV20-1; J gene: TRBJ2-1; clone size: -; CDR3 DNA: TGCAGTGCTAGCCCGTTAGCGGGGGGGGCCAATGAGCAGTTCTTC; CDR3 protein: CSASPLAGGANEQFF
D gene: -; V gene: TRBV20-1; J gene: TRBJ1-5; clone size: -; CDR3 DNA: TGCAGTGCTAGAGGGGGGAGGTATAGCAATCAGCCCCAGCATTTT; CDR3 protein: CSARGGRYSNQPQHF
D gene: TRBD2; V gene: TRBV6-5; J gene: TRBJ2-1; clone size: -; CDR3 DNA: TGTGCCAGCAGTTACACTAGCGGGGGGCCAGTCAATGAGCAGTTCTTC; CDR3 protein: CASSYTSGGPVNEQFF
D gene: TRBD1; V gene: TRBV5-6; J gene: TRBJ2-5; clone size: -; CDR3 DNA: TGTGCCAGCAGAGGGGACAGGGGTGCGGAGACCCAGTACTTC; CDR3 protein: CASRGDRGAETQYF
D gene: TRBD1; V gene: TRBV6-2/TRBV6-3; J gene: TRBJ2-1; clone size: -; CDR3 DNA: TGTGCCACCGCCGGGACAGGGGGCGTCCAACTAACCGGGACCCAGATGTACAATGAGCAGTTCTTC; CDR3 protein: CATAGTGGVQLTGTQMYNEQFF
D gene: -; V gene: TRBV7-2; J gene: TRBJ1-5; clone size: -; CDR3 DNA: TGTGCCAGCAGCTTCTCTCGGGGAGGCCAGCCCCAGCATTTT; CDR3 protein: CASSFSRGGQPQHF
D gene: -; V gene: TRBV29-1; J gene: TRBJ2-5; clone size: -; CDR3 DNA: TGCAGCGTTGAAGATCGGCGGACAGTCCAAGAGACCCAGTACTTC; CDR3 protein: CSVEDRRTVQETQYF
D gene: -; V gene: TRBV5-1; J gene: TRBJ2-7; clone size: many; CDR3 DNA: TGCGCCAGCAGTACGCAGGGGACATCCTACGAGCAGTACTTC; CDR3 protein: CASSTQGTSYEQYF
D gene: TRBD2; V gene: TRBV20-1; J gene: TRBJ2-1; clone size: -; CDR3 DNA: TGCAGTGCTCGGCCGGGACTAGCGGTTAACAATGAGCAGTTCTTC; CDR3 protein: CSARPGLAVNNEQFF
D gene: -; V gene: TRBV4-3; J gene: TRBJ1-2; clone size: few; CDR3 DNA: TGCGCCAGCAGCCAAGAACCGGGCCCTCGCAGAGGCTACACCTTC; CDR3 protein: CASSQEPGPRRGYTF
D gene: -; V gene: TRBV7-9; J gene: TRBJ2-1; clone size: many; CDR3 DNA: TGTGCCAGCAGCTTAGAGGCGAACAATGAGCAGTTCTTC; CDR3 protein: CASSLEANNEQFF
D gene: -; V gene: TRBV20-1; J gene: TRBJ2-7; clone size: -; CDR3 DNA: TGCAGTTCCGTCCCCACGACCTACGAGCAGTACTTC; CDR3 protein: CSSVPTTYEQYF
D gene: TRBD2; V gene: TRBV20-1; J gene: TRBJ2-3; clone size: few; CDR3 DNA: TGCAGTGCTAGACCGCCCATGGGCGGGACGGGGGGTAGCACAGATACGCAGTATTTT; CDR3 protein: CSARPPMGGTGGSTDTQYF
D gene: -; V gene: TRBV6-5; J gene: TRBJ1-6; clone size: -; CDR3 DNA: TGTGCCAGCAGTTCTACGGGTAATTCACCCCTCCACTTT; CDR3 protein: CASSSTGNSPLHF